This note documents a single TCR beta chain sequence. The authors' processing: Researchers report that nucleated cell counts were estimated from reference gene primer amplification. TCRdb's copy holds only in-frame clones and misses some; the assay was immunoSEQ multiplex PCR. From that table come the V and J calls and clone size; the DNA was used to work out D and trimming. The sample has about 480,000 clones; more than 85% are singletons. These data originate in a study of blood T cell repertoires in COVID-19. The overall study: Samples representing acute and convalescent COVID-19 were sourced from the United States, Italy and Spain. PBMCs, B-cell-depleted T cells, or T cells provided the cDNA or gDNA that made up the material.

In germline, CDR1 is LGHDT, CDR2 YNNKEL (reference sequence). The J segment lost 2 bases and the V segment lost 4 bases, leaving 13 bases of the junction unmatched. The CDR3 runs to 17 residues. This TCR derives from a woman aged 25 to 39 with acute or convalescent COVID-19. The sequenced sample was peripheral blood. The rearrangement joins TRBV3-1 (or the pseudogene TRBV3-2) to TRBJ2-5; TRBD1 matches at 7 bases. The CDR3 DNA reads as TGTGCCAGCAGCCGACTCCGGGACAGTAAGAATCAAGAGACCCAGTACTTC. Translation: CASSRLRDSKNQETQYF.